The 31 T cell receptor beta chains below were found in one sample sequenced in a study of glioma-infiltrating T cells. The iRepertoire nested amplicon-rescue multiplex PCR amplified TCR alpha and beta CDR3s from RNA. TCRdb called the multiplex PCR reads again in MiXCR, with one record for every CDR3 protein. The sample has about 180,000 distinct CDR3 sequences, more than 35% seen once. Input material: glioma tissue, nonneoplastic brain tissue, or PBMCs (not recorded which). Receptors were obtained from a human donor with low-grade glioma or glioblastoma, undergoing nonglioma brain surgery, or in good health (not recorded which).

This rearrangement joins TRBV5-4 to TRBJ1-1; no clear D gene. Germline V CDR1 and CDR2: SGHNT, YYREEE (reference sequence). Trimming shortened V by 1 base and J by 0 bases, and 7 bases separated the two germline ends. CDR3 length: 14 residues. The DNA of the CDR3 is TGTGCCAGCAGCTTGTTCTCCCTGAACACTGAAGCTTTCTTT. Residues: CASSLFSLNTEAFF.

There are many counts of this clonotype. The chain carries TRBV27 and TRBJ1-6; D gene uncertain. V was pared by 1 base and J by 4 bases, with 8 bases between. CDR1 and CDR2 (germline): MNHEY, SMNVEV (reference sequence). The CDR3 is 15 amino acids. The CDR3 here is CASSLYDGYNSPLHF. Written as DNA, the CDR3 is TGTGCCAGCAGTTTATACGACGGATATAATTCACCCCTCCACTTT.

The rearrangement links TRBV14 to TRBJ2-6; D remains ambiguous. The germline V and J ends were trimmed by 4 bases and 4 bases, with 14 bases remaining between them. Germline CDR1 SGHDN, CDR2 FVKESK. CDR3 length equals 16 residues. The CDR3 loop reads CASSPLWGDGANVLTF. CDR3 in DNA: TGTGCCAGCAGCCCACTCTGGGGTGACGGGGCCAACGTCCTGACTTTC.

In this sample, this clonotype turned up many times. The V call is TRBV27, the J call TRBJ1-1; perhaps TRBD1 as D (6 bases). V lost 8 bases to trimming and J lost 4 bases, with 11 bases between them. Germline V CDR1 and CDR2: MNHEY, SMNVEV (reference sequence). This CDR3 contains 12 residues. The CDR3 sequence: CASGPQGTEAFF. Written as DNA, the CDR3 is TGTGCCAGCGGTCCACAGGGCACTGAAGCTTTCTTT.

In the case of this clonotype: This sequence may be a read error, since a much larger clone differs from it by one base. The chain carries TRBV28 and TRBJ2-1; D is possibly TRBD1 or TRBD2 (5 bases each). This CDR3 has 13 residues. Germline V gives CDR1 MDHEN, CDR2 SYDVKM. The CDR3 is CASGDGTRNEKFF. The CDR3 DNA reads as TGTGCCTCCGGGGACGGGACCCGAAATGAGAAGTTCTTC.

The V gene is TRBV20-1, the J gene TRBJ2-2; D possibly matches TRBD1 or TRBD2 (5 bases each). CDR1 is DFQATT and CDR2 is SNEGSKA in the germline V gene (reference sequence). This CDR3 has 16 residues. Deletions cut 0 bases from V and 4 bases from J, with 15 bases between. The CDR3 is CSARDYHRDLTGELFF. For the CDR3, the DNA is TGCAGTGCTAGAGATTATCACCGGGACCTCACCGGGGAGCTGTTTTTT.

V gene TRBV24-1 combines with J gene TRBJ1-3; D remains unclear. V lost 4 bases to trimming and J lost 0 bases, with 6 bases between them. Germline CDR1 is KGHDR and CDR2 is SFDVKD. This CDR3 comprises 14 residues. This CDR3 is CATSDSSSGNTIYF. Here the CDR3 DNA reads TGTGCCACCAGTGACTCGAGCTCTGGAAACACCATATATTTT.

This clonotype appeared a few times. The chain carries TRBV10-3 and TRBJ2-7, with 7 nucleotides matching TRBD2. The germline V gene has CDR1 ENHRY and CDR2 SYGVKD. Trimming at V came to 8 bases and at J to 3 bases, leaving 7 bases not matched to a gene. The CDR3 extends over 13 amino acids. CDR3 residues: CAISREVNYEQYF. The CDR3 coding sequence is TGTGCCATCTCCCGGGAGGTCAACTACGAGCAGTACTTC.

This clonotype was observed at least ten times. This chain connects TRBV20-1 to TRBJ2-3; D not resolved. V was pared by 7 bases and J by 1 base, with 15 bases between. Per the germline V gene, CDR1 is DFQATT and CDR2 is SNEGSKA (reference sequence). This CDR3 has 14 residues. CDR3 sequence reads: CSVTRLERTDTQYF. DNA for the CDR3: TGCAGTGTTACCCGACTGGAGCGCACAGATACGCAGTATTTT.

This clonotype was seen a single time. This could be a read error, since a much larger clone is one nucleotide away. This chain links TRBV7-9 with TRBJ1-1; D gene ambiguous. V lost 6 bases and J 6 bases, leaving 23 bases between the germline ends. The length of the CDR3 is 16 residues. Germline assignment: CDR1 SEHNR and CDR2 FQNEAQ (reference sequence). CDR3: CASRVQQVLKIPEAFF. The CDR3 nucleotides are TGTGCCAGCAGAGTGCAGCAGGTTTTAAAGATCCCTGAAGCTTTCTTT.

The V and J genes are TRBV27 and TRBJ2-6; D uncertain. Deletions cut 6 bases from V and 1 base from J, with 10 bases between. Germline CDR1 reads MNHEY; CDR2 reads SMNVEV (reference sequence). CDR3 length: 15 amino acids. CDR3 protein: CASSSLRSGANVLTF. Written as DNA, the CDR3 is TGTGCCAGCAGCTCCCTGAGGTCTGGGGCCAACGTCCTGACTTTC.

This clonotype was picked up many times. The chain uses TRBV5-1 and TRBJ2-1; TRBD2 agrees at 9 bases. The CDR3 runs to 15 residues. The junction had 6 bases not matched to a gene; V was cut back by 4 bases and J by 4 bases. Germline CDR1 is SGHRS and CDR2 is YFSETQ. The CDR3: CASSDGTSLYNEQFF. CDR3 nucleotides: TGCGCCAGCAGCGACGGGACTAGCCTATACAATGAGCAGTTCTTC. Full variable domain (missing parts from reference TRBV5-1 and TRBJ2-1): KAGVTQTPRYLIKTRGQQVTLSCSPISGHRSVSWYQQTPGQGLQFLFEYFSETQRNKGNFPGRFSGRQFSNSRSEMNVSTLELGDSALYLCASSDGTSLYNEQFFGPGTRLTVL.

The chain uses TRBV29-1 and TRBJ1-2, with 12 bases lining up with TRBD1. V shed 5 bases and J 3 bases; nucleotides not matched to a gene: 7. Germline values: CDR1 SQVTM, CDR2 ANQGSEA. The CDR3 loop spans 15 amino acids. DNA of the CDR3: TGCAGCGTTCCCGGGACAGGGGGCTCGGACTATGGCTACACCTTC. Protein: CSVPGTGGSDYGYTF.

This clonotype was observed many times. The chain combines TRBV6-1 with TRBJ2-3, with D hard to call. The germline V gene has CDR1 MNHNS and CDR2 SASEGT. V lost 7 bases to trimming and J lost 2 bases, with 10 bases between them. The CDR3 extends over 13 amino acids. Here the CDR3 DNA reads TGTGCCAGCAACTGGCGAGACACAGATACGCAGTATTTT. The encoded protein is CASNWRDTDTQYF.

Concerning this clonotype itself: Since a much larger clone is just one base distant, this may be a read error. CDR3 sequence reads: CSASPGTRGSEADTQYF. The DNA of the CDR3 is TGCAGTGCTAGCCCCGGGACTAGAGGGAGTGAGGCAGATACGCAGTATTTT. The genes are TRBV20-1 and TRBJ2-3, with TRBD2 matching 8 bases. V lost 3 bases, J lost 4 bases, and 15 bases stayed unmatched. This CDR3 spans 17 amino acids. Germline-derived CDR1 and CDR2 are DFQATT and SNEGSKA (reference sequence).

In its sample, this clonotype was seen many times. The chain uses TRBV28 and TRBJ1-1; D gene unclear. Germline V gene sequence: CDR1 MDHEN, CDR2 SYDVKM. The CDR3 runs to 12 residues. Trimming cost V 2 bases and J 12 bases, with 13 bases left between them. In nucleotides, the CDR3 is TGTGCCAGCAGTTTACTGTCAGGAGGCACTTTCTTT. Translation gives CASSLLSGGTFF.

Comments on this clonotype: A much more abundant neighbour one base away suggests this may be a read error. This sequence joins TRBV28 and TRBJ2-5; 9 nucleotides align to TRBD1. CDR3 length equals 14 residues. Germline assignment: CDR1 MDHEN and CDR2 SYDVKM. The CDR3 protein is CASTKLQGAKTEYF. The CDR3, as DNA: TGTGCCAGCACCAAACTACAGGGGGCGAAGACCGAGTACTTC.

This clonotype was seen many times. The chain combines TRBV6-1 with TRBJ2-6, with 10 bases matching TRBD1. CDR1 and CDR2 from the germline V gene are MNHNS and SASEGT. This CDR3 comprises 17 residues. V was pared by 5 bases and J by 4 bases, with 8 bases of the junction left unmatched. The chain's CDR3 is CASSHADRGRGANVLTF. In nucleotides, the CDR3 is TGTGCCAGCAGTCACGCTGACAGGGGGCGAGGGGCCAACGTCCTGACTTTC.

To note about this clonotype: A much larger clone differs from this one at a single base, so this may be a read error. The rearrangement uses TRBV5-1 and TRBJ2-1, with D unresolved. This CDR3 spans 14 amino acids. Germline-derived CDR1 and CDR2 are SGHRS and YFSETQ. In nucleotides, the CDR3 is TGCGCCAGCAGCCCCACCGGCGGAAACAATGAGAAGTTCTTC. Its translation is CASSPTGGNNEKFF.

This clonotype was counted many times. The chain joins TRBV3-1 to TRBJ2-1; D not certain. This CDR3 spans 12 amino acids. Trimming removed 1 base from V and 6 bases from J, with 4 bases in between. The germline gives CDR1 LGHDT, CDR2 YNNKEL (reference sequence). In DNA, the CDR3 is TGTGCCAGCAGCCAAGCCCTCAATGAGCAGTTCTTC. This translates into CASSQALNEQFF.

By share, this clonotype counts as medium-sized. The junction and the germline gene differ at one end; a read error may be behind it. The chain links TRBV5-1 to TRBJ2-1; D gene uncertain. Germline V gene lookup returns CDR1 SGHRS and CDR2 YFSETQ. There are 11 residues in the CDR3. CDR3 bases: TGTGCCAGCAGTTTGTACAATGAGCAGTTCTTC. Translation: CASSLYNEQFF.

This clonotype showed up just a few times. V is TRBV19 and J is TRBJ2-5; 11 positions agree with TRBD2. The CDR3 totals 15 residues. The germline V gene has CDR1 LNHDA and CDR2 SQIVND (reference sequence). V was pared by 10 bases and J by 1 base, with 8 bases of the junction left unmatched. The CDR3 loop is CATSLAGAFQETQYF. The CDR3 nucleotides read TGTGCCACTTCACTAGCGGGGGCTTTCCAAGAGACCCAGTACTTC.

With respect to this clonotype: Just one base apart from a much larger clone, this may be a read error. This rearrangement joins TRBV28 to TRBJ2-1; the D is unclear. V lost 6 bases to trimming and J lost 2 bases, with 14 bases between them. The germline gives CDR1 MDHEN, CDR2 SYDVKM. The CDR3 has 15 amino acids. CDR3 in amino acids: CASRLLQFPYNEQFF. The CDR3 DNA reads TGTGCCAGCAGGCTGCTACAGTTCCCCTACAATGAGCAGTTCTTC.

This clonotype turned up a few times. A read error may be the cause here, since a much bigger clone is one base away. CDR3 protein: CASSEMTGSYNEQFF. CDR3 coding DNA: TGTGCCAGCAGTGAGATGACAGGATCCTACAATGAGCAGTTCTTC. The chain is built from TRBV27 and TRBJ2-1; D may be TRBD1 (6 bases). This CDR3 is 15 amino acids long. V lost 5 bases to trimming and J lost 1 base, with 12 bases between them. The V gene's germline CDR1 is MNHEY and CDR2 SMNVEV (reference sequence).

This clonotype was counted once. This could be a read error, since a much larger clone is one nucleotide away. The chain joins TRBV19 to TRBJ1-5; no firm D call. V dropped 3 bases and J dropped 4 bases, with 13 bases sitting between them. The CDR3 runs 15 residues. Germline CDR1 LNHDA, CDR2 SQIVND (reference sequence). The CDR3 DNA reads TGTGCCAGTAGTATTAAGTCTGGGATGAATCAGCCCCAGCATTTT. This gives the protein CASSIKSGMNQPQHF.

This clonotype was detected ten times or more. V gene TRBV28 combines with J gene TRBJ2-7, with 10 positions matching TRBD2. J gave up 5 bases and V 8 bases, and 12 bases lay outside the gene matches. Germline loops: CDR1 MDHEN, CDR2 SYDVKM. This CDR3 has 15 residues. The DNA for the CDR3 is TGTGCCAGCGTCCCTTCGGTAGCGGGAGGTGACGAGCAGTACTTC. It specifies CASVPSVAGGDEQYF.

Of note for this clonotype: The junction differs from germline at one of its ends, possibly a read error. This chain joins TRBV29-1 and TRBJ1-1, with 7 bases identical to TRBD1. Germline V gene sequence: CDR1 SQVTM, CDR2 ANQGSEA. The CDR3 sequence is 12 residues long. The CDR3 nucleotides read TGCAGCGTTGTAGGGACAGTAGGGGAACCCTACTTT. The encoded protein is CSVVGTVGEPYF.

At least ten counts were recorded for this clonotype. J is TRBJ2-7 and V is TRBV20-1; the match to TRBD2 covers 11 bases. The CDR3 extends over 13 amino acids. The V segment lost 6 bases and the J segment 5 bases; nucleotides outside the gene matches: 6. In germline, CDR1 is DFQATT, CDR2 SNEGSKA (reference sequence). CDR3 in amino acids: CSAKLAGVDEQYF. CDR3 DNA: TGCAGTGCAAAACTAGCGGGAGTAGACGAGCAGTACTTC.

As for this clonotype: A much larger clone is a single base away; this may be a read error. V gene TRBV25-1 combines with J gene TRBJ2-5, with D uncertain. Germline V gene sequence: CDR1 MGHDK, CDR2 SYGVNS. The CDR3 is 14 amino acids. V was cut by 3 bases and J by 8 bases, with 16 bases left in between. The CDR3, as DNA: TGTGCCAGCAGTGACACCCCCGGACGAGACACCCAGTACTTC. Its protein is CASSDTPGRDTQYF. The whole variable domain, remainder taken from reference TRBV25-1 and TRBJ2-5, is EADIYQTPRYLVIGTGKKITLECSQTMGHDKMYWYQQDPGMELHLIHYSYGVNSTEKGDLSSESTVSRIRTEHFPLTLESARPSHTSQYLCASSDTPGRDTQYFGPGTRLLVL.

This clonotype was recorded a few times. CDR3 region: CASSLMTATGELFF. CDR3 sequence (DNA): TGCGCCAGCAGCTTGATGACGGCCACCGGGGAGCTGTTTTTT. The chain employs TRBV5-1 and TRBJ2-2, with no clear D. Germline loops: CDR1 SGHRS, CDR2 YFSETQ. The CDR3 sequence is 14 residues long. The V end was cut by 1 base, the J end by 4 bases, with 8 bases between.

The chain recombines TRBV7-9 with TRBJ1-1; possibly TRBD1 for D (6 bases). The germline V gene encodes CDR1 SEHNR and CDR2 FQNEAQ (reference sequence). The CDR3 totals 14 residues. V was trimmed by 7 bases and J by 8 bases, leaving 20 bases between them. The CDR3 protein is CASIYTYSGTEAFF. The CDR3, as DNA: TGTGCCAGCATCTACACCTATTCCGGGACAGAAGCTTTCTTT.